The 5 T cell receptor beta chains presented below share a single source sample, sequenced in a study of patients and donors after allogeneic stem cell transplantation. TCRdb reprocessed the RT-PCR reads with MiXCR, giving one entry per CDR3 protein. The sample consists of about a million distinct CDR3 sequences, approximately 18% of them appearing once. The sequencing sample was made of blood, either unsorted or a sorted T cell fraction (not recorded which). These receptors came from a human donor who was either an allogeneic HSCT recipient or a stem cell or donor lymphocyte infusion donor (not recorded which). It is not recorded whose cells these are; they may come from a transplant donor.

This rearrangement joins TRBV20-1 to TRBJ1-5; weak D call: TRBD1 (5 bases). Germline V lookup: CDR1 DFQATT, CDR2 SNEGSKA (reference sequence). V was cut by 6 bases and J by 2 bases, with 17 bases left in between. CDR3 length: 15 residues. CDR3 bases: TGCAGTGCGTGGGGTGATAGGGGAGGCAATCAGCCCCAGCATTTT. This gives the protein CSAWGDRGGNQPQHF.

This clonotype was detected only a few times. The chain combines TRBV9 with TRBJ2-3, with 8 bases fitting TRBD2. V trimming: 2 bases; J trimming: 6 bases; junction bases outside the gene matches: 11. The germline V gene has CDR1 SGDLS and CDR2 YYNGEE. This CDR3 comprises 16 residues. The CDR3 region is CASSVVVGGGRDTQYF. The CDR3, as DNA: TGTGCCAGCAGCGTTGTCGTCGGGGGCGGGAGGGATACGCAGTATTTT.

The CDR3 DNA sequence: TGTGCCAGCAGCCCCCTCAGGACAGGGGGCGTCGGATACGAGCAGTACTTC. This translates into CASSPLRTGGVGYEQYF. The J gene is TRBJ2-7, the V gene TRBV7-8; 11 nucleotides align to TRBD1. Germline V lookup: CDR1 SGHVS, CDR2 FQNEAQ. The J segment lost 4 bases and the V segment lost 5 bases, leaving 13 bases of the junction unmatched. CDR3 length: 17 residues.

This clonotype came up a few times. The chain joins TRBV4-3 to TRBJ2-3; D may be TRBD2 (5 bases). V dropped 1 base and J dropped 0 bases, with 11 bases sitting between them. CDR1 and CDR2 (germline): LGHNA, YSLEER. The CDR3 contains 16 residues. The CDR3 bases are TGCGCCAGCAGCCAAGCGCGGGCTTCTAGCACAGATACGCAGTATTTT. It yields the protein CASSQARASSTDTQYF.

This clonotype was detected only a few times. V usage is TRBV10-3 and J usage is TRBJ1-1; D not resolved. V shed 11 bases and J shed 1 base, with 14 bases lying between them. Germline CDR1 ENHRY, CDR2 SYGVKD. The CDR3 extends over 13 amino acids. The CDR3 DNA reads as TGTGCCTCCTCAAAGCCGCGGAACACTGAAGCTTTCTTT. Translated, it gives CASSKPRNTEAFF.